This T cell receptor beta chain was identified in a study of blood T cells in healthy people across ages. Combining a sample-barcoded 5' primer with a J-beta primer mix, a second PCR ran for roughly 6 to 11 cycles. TCRdb re-called the 5' RACE reads with MiXCR, one entry per CDR3 protein. This table holds about 640,000 distinct CDR3 sequences, roughly 50% found once. This clonotype appeared a few times. The CDR3 loop spans 15 amino acids. The V gene's germline CDR1 is KGHSH and CDR2 LQKENI. J gave up 3 bases and V 3 bases, and 5 bases lay outside the gene matches. V usage is TRBV18 and J usage is TRBJ2-1, with 7 positions matching TRBD2. Sequencing was performed on blood. The receptor comes from a man between 60 and 75 years old in good health. The DNA for the CDR3 is TGTGCCAGCTCACCTACTCTAGCGGACTACAATGAGCAGTTCTTC. Translating gives CASSPTLADYNEQFF.